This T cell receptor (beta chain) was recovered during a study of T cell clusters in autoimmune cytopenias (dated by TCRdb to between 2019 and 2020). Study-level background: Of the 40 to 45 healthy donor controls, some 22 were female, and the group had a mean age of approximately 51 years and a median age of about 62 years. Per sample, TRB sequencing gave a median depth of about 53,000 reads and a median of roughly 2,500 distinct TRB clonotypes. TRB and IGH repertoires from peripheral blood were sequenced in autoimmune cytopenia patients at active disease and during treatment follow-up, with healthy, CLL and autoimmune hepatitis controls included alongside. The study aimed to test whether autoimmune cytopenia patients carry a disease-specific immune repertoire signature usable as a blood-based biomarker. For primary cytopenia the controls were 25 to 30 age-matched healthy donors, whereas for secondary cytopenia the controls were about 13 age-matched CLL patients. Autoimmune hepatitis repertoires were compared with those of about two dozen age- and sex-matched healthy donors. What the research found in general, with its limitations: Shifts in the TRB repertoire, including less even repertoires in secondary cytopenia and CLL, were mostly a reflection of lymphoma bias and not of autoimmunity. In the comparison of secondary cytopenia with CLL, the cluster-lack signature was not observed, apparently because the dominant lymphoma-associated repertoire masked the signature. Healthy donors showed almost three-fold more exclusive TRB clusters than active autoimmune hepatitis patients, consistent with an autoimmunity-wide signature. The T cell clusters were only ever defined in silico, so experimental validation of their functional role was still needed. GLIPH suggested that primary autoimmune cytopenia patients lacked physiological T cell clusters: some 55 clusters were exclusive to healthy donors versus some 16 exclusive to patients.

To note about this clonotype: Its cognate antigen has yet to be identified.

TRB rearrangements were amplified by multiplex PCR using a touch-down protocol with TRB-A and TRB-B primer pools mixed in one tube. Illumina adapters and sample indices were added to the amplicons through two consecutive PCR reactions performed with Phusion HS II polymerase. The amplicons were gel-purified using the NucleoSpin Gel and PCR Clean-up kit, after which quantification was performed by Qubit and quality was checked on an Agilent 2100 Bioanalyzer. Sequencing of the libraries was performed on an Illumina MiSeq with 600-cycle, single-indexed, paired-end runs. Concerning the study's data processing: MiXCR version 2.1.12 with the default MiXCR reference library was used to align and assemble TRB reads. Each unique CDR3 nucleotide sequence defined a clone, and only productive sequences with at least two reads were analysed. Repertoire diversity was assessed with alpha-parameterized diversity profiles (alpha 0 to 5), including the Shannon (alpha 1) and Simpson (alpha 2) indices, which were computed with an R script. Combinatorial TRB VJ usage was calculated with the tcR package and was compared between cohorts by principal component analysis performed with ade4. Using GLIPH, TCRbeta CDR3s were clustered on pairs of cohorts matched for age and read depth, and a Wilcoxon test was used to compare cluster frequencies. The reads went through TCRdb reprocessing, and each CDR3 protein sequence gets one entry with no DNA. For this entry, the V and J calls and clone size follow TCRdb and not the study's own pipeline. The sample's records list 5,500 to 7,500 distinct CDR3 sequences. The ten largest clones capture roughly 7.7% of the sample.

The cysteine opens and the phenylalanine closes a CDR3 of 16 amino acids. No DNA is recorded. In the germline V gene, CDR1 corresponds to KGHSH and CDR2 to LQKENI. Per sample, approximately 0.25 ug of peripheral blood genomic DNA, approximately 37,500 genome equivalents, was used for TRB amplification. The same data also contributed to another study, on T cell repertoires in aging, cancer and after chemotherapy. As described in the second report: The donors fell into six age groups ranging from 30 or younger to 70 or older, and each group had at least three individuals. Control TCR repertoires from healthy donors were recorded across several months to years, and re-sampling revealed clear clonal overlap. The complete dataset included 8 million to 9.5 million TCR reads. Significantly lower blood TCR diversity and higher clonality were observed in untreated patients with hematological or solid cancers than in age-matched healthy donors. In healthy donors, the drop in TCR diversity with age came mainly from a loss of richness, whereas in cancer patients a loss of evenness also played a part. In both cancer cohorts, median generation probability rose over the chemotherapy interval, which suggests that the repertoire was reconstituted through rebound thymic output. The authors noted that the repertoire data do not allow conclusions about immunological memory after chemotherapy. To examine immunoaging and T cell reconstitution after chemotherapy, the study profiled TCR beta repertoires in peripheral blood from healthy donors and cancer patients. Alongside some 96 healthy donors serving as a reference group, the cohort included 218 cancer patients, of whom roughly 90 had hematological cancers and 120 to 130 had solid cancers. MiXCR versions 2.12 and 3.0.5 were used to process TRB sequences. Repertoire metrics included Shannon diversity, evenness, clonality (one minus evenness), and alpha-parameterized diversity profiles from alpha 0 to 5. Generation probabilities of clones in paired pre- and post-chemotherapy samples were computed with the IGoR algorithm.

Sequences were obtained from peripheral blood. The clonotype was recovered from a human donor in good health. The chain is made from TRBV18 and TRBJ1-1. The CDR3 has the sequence CASSPGTGSLNTEAFF. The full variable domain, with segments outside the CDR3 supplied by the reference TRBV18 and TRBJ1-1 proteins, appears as NAGVMQNPRHLVRRRGQEARLRCSPMKGHSHVYWYRQLPEEGLKFMVYLQKENIIDESGMPKERFSAEFPKEGPSILRIQQVVRGDSAAYFCASSPGTGSLNTEAFFGQGTRLTVV.